Sequencing of this TCR beta chain was carried out in a study of control samples from healthy donors and cancer patients. The assay was immunoSEQ multiplex PCR, and TCRdb's table has in-frame clones only and misses some. The sample gives around 80,000 clones, more than 75% of which show up once; about 18% is in the top ten. V was trimmed by 2 bases and J by 2 bases, leaving 5 bases between them. The germline gives CDR1 WNHNN, CDR2 SYGVQD (reference sequence). The CDR3 has 13 residues. The source material was blood. This chain joins TRBV10-1 and TRBJ2-3; D unresolved. This clonotype originated in a man in his fifties in good health. The CDR3 bases are TGCGCCAGCAGTGAGGTGGTCACAGATACGCAGTATTTT. Translating gives CASSEVVTDTQYF.